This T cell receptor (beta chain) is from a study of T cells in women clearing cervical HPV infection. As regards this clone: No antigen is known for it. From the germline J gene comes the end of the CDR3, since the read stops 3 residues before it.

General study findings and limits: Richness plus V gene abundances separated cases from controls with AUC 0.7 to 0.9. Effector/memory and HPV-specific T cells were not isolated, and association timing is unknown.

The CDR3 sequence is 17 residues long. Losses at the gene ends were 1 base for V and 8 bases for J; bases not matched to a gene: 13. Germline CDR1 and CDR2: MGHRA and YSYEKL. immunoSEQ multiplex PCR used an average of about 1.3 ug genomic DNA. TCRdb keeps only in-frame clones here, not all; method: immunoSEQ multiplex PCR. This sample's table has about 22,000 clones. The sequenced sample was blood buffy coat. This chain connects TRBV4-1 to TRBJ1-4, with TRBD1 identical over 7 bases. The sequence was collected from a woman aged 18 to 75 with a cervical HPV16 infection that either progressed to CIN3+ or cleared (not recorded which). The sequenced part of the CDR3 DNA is TGCGCCAGCAGCCAAGCGCCGACAGGGTCGTGGAAAGAAAAA. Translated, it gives CASSQAPTGSWKEK. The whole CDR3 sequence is CASSQAPTGSWKEKLFF.